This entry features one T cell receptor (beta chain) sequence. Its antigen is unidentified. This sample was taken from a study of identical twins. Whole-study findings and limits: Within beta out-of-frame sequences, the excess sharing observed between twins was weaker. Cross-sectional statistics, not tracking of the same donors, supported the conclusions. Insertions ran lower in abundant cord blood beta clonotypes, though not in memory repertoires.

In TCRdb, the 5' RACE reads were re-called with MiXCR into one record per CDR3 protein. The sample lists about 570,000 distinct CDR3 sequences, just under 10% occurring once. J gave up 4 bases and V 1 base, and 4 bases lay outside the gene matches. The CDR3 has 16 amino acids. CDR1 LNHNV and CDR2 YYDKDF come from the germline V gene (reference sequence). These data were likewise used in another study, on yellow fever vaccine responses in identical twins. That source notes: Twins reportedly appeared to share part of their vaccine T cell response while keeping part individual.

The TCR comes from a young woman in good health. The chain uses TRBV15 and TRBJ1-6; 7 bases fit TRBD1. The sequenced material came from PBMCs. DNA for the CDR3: TGTGCCACCAGCAGAGCGACAGGGAGGTATAATTCACCCCTCCACTTT. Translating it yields CATSRATGRYNSPLHF.